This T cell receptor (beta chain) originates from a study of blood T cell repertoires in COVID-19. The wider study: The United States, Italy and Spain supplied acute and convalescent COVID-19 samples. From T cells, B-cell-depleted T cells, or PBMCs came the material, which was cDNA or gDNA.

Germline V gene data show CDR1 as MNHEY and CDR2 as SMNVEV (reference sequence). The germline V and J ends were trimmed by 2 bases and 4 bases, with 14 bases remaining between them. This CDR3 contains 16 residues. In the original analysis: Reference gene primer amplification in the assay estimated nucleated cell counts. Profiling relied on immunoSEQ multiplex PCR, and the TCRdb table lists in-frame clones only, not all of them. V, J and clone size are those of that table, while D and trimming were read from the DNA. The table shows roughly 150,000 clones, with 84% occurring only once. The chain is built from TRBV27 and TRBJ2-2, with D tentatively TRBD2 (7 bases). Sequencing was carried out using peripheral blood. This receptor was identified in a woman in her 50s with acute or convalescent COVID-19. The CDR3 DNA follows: TGTGCCAGCAGTTTAGTTGGGGGGGCGTTCACCGGGGAGCTGTTTTTT. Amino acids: CASSLVGGAFTGELFF.